The 2 T cell receptor beta chains listed next were all sequenced from one sample in a study of quantifying T cell responses using KT2 cells. For the study at large: cDNA was made from DNase-treated RNA using alpha and beta constant primers.

A single-stranded UMI oligo with SP2 sequence was ligated to cDNA 3' ends. First-round PCR used roughly 4 cycles and beta primers RC1.1 and RC1.2 covering TRBC1 and TRBC2. TCRdb passed the UMI-ligation and nested PCR reads through MiXCR, listing each CDR3 protein once. In the table there are approximately 57,000 distinct CDR3 sequences, approximately 13% of which are singletons. Sequenced input: PBMCs spiked with cells of the T cell clone KT2. Receptor source: a human donor.

This clonotype was seen ten or more times. CDR3 protein: CASRSPSTEAFF. Here the CDR3 DNA reads TGTGCCAGCAGATCCCCGAGCACTGAAGCTTTCTTT. The chain is built from TRBV5-6 and TRBJ1-1; D not resolved. V gave up 5 bases and J gave up 4 bases, with 9 bases separating them. Germline-derived CDR1 and CDR2 are SGHDT and YYEEEE. This CDR3 comprises 12 residues.

The J gene is TRBJ1-4, the V gene TRBV4-2, with 9 bases aligning to TRBD1. J lost 4 bases, V lost 1 base, and 1 base had no gene match. In germline, CDR1 is LGHNA, CDR2 YNFKEQ. The CDR3 is 15 amino acids. CDR3: CASSQGDRDNEKLFF. In nucleotides, the CDR3 is TGTGCCAGCAGCCAAGGGGACAGGGATAATGAAAAACTGTTTTTT.